The 10 T cell receptor beta chains below come from one sample, sequenced in a study of shared clonotypes between healthy human individuals. Sequencing used immunoSEQ multiplex PCR; TCRdb keeps in-frame clones, though not all of them. The sample holds roughly 700,000 clones, 90% seen once. The sample consisted of memory CD8+ T cells from PBMCs. Subset noted: CD45RO+ cells pooled with CCR7-negative TemRA cells. The receptors were sampled from a man aged 18-30 years in good health. Some clones in this sample may be carry-over from other donors' samples.

CDR3 in amino acids: CASRVTSGRGSYNEQFF. The CDR3 nucleotides read TGTGCCAGTAGGGTAACTAGCGGGAGGGGCTCCTACAATGAGCAGTTCTTC. The V and J genes are TRBV19 and TRBJ2-1; 13 bases line up with TRBD2. Unmatched junction bases numbered 5, after V lost 6 bases and J lost 0 bases. This CDR3 contains 17 residues. The V gene's germline CDR1 is LNHDA and CDR2 SQIVND (reference sequence).

Comment on this clone: The same CDR3 arises from other DNA sequences in this sample as well. This chain uses TRBV27 with TRBJ2-7; D not resolved. Trimming removed 2 bases at V and 4 bases at J, with 9 bases between. The length of the CDR3 is 13 residues. Germline CDR1 is MNHEY and CDR2 is SMNVEV (reference sequence). The CDR3 DNA sequence: TGTGCCAGCAGTTTAGTAGGGTCTTACGAGCAGTACTTC. It translates to CASSLVGSYEQYF.

The V call is TRBV28, the J call TRBJ2-7; D is unclear. Germline-derived CDR1 and CDR2 are MDHEN and SYDVKM. V was cut by 5 bases and J by 2 bases, with 7 bases left in between. This CDR3 spans 12 amino acids. The CDR3 DNA reads as TGTGCCAGCAGTGTATCACCCTACGAGCAGTACTTC. Its translation is CASSVSPYEQYF. The whole variable domain, remainder taken from reference TRBV28 and TRBJ2-7, is DVKVTQSSRYLVKRTGEKVFLECVQDMDHENMFWYRQDPGLGLRLIYFSYDVKMKEKGDIPEGYSVSREKKERFSLILESASTNQTSMYLCASSVSPYEQYFGPGTRLTVT.

The J gene is TRBJ2-1, the V gene TRBV2, with D perhaps TRBD2 (5 bases). V was pared by 7 bases and J by 0 bases, with 7 bases between. CDR3 size: 13 residues. Germline CDR1 is SNHLY and CDR2 is FYNNEI. The CDR3 nucleotides are TGTGCCAGCACGGGGTACTCCTACAATGAGCAGTTCTTC. Its protein is CASTGYSYNEQFF.

This chain uses TRBV25-1 with TRBJ1-2; 8 nucleotides match TRBD1. The CDR3 consists of 13 residues. Unmatched junction bases numbered 5, after V lost 5 bases and J lost 6 bases. In germline, CDR1 is MGHDK, CDR2 SYGVNS. CDR3 in DNA: TGTGCCAGCAGTCACGACAGGGGAGATGGCTACACCTTC. Translated: CASSHDRGDGYTF.

This rearrangement joins TRBV7-3 to TRBJ2-1; 9 positions match TRBD2. The germline gives CDR1 SGHTA, CDR2 FQGTGA. V was clipped by 4 bases and J by 8 bases; unmatched bases: 6. This CDR3 is built from 14 residues. CDR3 amino acids: CASSSSGRTDEQFF. The CDR3 bases are TGTGCCAGCAGCTCCAGCGGGAGGACCGATGAGCAGTTCTTC.

The J gene is TRBJ2-1, the V gene TRBV7-9; 7 bases line up with TRBD2. CDR1 is SEHNR and CDR2 is FQNEAQ in the germline V gene (reference sequence). The CDR3 spans 17 residues. Trimming at V came to 2 bases and at J to 4 bases, leaving 11 bases not matched to a gene. The CDR3 loop reads CASSLFRGLADYNEQFF. CDR3 in DNA: TGTGCCAGCAGCTTATTTCGCGGGCTAGCGGATTACAATGAGCAGTTCTTC. Filled out from reference TRBV7-9 and TRBJ2-1, the complete variable domain reads DTGVSQNPRHKITKRGQNVTFRCDPISEHNRLYWYRQTLGQGPEFLTYFQNEAQLEKSRLLSDRFSAERPKGSFSTLEIQRTEQGDSAMYLCASSLFRGLADYNEQFFGPGTRLTVL.

This sequence joins TRBV4-1 and TRBJ1-4; D unresolved. There are 14 residues in the CDR3. The germline V gene encodes CDR1 MGHRA and CDR2 YSYEKL. The V end was cut by 1 base, the J end by 5 bases, with 8 bases between. CDR3 in amino acids: CASSQGALNEKLFF. CDR3 bases: TGCGCCAGCAGCCAAGGGGCACTGAATGAAAAACTGTTTTTT.

The chain has TRBV27 and TRBJ2-3; 13 bases agree with TRBD2. Germline V lookup: CDR1 MNHEY, CDR2 SMNVEV (reference sequence). V lost 5 bases, J lost 5 bases, and 4 bases stayed unmatched. The CDR3 consists of 15 residues. The CDR3 spells CASSPGLAGVDTQYF. The CDR3 bases are TGTGCCAGCAGTCCCGGACTAGCGGGAGTAGATACGCAGTATTTT.

The rearrangement joins TRBV2 to TRBJ2-7; 7 bases line up with TRBD2. This CDR3 is 14 amino acids long. Germline lookup yields CDR1 SNHLY and CDR2 FYNNEI. V lost 4 bases, J lost 3 bases, and 6 bases stayed unmatched. CDR3 protein: CASSVPGGDYEQYF. DNA of the CDR3: TGTGCCAGCAGTGTGCCGGGAGGAGACTACGAGCAGTACTTC. The full variable domain, with the rest looked up from reference TRBV2 and TRBJ2-7, is EPEVTQTPSHQVTQMGQEVILRCVPISNHLYFYWYRQILGQKVEFLVSFYNNEISEKSEIFDDQFSVERPDGSNFTLKIRSTKLEDSAMYFCASSVPGGDYEQYFGPGTRLTVT.